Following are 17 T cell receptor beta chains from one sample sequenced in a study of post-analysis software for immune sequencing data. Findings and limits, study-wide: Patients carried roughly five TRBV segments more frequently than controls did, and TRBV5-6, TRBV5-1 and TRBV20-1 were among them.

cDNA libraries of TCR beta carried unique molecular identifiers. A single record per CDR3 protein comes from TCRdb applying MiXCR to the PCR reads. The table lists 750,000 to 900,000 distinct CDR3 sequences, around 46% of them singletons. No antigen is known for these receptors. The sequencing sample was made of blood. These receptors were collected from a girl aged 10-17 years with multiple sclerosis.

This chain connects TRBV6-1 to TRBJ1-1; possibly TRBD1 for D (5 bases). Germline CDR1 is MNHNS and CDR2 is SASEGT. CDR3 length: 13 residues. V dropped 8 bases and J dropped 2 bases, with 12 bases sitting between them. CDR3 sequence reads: CASVSGTNTEAFF. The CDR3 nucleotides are TGTGCCAGCGTATCCGGGACCAACACTGAAGCTTTCTTT.

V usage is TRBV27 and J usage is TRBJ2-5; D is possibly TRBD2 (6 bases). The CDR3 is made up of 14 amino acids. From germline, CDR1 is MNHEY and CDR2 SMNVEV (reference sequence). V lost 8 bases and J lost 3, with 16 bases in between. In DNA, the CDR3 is TGTGCCAGCGCCTTGAGGACTACGAAAGAGACCCAGTACTTC. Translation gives CASALRTTKETQYF.

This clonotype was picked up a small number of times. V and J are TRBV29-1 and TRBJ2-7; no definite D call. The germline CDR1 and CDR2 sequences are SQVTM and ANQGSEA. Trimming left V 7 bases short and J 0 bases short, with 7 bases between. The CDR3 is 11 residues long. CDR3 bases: TGCAGCGGGTCGAACTCCTACGAGCAGTACTTC. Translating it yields CSGSNSYEQYF.

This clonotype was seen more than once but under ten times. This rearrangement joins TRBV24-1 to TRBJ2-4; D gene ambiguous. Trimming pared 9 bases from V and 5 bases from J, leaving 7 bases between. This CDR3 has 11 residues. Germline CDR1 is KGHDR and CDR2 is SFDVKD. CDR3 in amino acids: CATSDQNIQYF. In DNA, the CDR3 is TGTGCCACCTCAGATCAAAACATTCAGTACTTC.

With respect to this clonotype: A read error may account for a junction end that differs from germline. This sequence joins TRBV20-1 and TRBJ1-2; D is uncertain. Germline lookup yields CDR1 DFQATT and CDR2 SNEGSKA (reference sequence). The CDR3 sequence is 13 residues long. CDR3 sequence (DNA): TGCGGTGCTAAGGGTGCAGAATCGTATGGCTACACCTTC. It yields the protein CGAKGAESYGYTF.

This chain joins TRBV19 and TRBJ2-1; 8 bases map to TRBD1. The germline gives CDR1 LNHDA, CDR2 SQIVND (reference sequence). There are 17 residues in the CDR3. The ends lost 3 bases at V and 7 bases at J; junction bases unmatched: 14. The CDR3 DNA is TGTGCCAGTAGTATTGTTACAGGGGGTATCCTTCGAAATGAGCAGTTCTTC. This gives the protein CASSIVTGGILRNEQFF. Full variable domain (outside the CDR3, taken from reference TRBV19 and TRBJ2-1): DGGITQSPKYLFRKEGQNVTLSCEQNLNHDAMYWYRQDPGQGLRLIYYSQIVNDFQKGDIAEGYSVSREKKESFPLTVTSAQKNPTAFYLCASSIVTGGILRNEQFFGPGTRLTVL.

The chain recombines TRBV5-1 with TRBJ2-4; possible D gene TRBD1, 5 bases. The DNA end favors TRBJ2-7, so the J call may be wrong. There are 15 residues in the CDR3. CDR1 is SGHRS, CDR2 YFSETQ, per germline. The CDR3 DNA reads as TGCGCCAGCAGCTTGGCTACCGGCAGGGACTACGAGCAGTACTTC. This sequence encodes CASSLATGRDYEQYF.

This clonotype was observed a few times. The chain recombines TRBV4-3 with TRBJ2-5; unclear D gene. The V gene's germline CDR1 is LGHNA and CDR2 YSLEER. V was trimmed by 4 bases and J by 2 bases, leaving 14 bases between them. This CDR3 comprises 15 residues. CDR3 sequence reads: CASSPGRYPQETQYF. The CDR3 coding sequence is TGCGCCAGCAGCCCCGGACGCTATCCGCAAGAGACCCAGTACTTC.

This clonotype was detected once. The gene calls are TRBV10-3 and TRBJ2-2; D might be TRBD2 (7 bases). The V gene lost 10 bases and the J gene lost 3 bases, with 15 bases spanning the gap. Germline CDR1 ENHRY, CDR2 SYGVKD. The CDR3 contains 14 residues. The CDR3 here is CASRTGRDTGELFF. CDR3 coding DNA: TGTGCCAGCAGAACAGGGAGGGACACCGGGGAGCTGTTTTTT.

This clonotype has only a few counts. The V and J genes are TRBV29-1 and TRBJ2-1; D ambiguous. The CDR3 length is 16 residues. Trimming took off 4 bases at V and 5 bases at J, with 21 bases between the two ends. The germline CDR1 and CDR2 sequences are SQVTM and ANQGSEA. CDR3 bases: TGCAGCGTTGCGAAGGGCAGCCTAACATTTAACAATGAGCAGTTCTTC. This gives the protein CSVAKGSLTFNNEQFF.

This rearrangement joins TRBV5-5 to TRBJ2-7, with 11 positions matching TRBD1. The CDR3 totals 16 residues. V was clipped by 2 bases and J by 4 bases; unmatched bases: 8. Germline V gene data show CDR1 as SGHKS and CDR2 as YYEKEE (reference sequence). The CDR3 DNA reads TGTGCCAGCAGCTTCAGTAGGGACAGGGGGATGTACGAGCAGTACTTC. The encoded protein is CASSFSRDRGMYEQYF.

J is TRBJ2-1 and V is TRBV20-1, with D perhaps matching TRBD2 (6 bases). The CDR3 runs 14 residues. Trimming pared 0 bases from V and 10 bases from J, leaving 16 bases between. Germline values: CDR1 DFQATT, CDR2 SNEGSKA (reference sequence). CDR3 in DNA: TGCAGTGCTAGAGACCCTAGCGCCACAGGCGAGCAGTTCTTC. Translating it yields CSARDPSATGEQFF.

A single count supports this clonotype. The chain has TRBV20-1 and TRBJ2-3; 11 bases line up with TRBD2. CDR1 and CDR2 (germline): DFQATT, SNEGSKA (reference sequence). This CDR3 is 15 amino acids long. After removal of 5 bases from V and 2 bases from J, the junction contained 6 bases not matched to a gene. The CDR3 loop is CSARIAGGFTDTQYF. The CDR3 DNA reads TGCAGTGCTCGCATAGCGGGAGGGTTCACAGATACGCAGTATTTT.

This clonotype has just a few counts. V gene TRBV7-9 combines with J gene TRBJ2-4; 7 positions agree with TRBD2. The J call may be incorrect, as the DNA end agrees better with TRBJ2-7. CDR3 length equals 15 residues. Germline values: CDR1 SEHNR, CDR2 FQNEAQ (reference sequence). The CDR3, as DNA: TGTGCCAGCAGCTTAGCGGCGGGAGTGGCCTACGAGCAGTACTTC. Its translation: CASSLAAGVAYEQYF.

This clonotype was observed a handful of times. Here the CDR3 reads CASSTAGFSTDTQYF. DNA for the CDR3: TGTGCCAGCAGCACAGCAGGGTTTAGCACAGATACGCAGTATTTT. V gene TRBV7-2 combines with J gene TRBJ2-3; D is possibly TRBD1 (5 bases). In germline, CDR1 is SGHTA, CDR2 FQGNSA. Trimming pared 5 bases from V and 0 bases from J, leaving 12 bases between. The CDR3 runs 15 residues. The full variable domain, rest sourced from reference TRBV7-2 and TRBJ2-3, is GAGVSQSPSNKVTEKGKDVELRCDPISGHTALYWYRQSLGQGLEFLIYFQGNSAPDKSGLPSDRFSAERTGGSVSTLTIQRTQQEDSAVYLCASSTAGFSTDTQYFGPGTRLTVL.

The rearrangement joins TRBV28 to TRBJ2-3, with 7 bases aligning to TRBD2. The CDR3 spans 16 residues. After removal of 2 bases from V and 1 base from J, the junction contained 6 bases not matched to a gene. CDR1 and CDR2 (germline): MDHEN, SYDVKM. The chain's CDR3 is CASSLGGRRGTDTQYF. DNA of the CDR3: TGTGCCAGCAGTTTAGGCGGGAGACGGGGCACAGATACGCAGTATTTT.

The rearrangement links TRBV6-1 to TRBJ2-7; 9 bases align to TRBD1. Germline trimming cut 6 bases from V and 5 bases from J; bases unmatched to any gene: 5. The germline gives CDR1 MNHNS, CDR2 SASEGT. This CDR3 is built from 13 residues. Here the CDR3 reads CASRVWDRDEQYF. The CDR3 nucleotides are TGTGCCAGCAGGGTTTGGGACAGGGACGAGCAGTACTTC.